The 26 T cell receptor beta chains below all came from one sample that was sequenced in a study of blood T cells in healthy people across ages (dated by TCRdb to 2014 to 2015). The library was produced with 5' RACE. Sequencing was performed on an Illumina HiSeq 2500. The second PCR ran for about 6 to 12 cycles and used a J-beta primer mix along with a sample-barcoded 5' primer. TCRdb itself trimmed the public reads at Q25 with fastp, ran MiXCR and retained productive beta chains. Merged by CDR3 protein, the rows form single entries marked with the most common genes and DNA. Across this sample there are hundreds of thousands of distinct CDR3 sequences, with 56% seen only once. Of the sample, roughly 25% is held by the ten largest clones. The sample taken for sequencing was blood. All receptors come from a man between 40 and 49 years old in good health.

The V and J genes are TRBV4-2 and TRBJ2-7; D gene uncertain. The ends were cut back, 0 bases at V and 7 bases at J, with 13 bases in the middle. CDR1 is LGHNA, CDR2 YNFKEQ, per germline. There are 14 residues in the CDR3. CDR3 nucleotides: TGTGCCAGCAGCCAAGATGAGATGGTCAATGAGCAGTACTTC. Encoded protein: CASSQDEMVNEQYF.

This clonotype has a handful of counts. The chain links TRBV4-1 to TRBJ1-2, with D perhaps TRBD1 (5 bases). Trimming stripped 8 bases from V and 4 bases from J, with 17 bases between. The CDR3 is 14 residues long. The germline CDR1 and CDR2 sequences are MGHRA and YSYEKL. The CDR3, as DNA: TGCGCCAGCTCCGACGGGGCAGGCCGCTATGGCTACACCTTC. Amino acids: CASSDGAGRYGYTF.

The chain links TRBV7-2 to TRBJ2-5; 14 nucleotides agree with TRBD2. Per the germline V gene, CDR1 is SGHTA and CDR2 is FQGNSA. The J segment lost 11 bases and the V segment lost 6 bases, leaving 8 bases of the junction unmatched. The CDR3 has 14 amino acids. CDR3 loop: CASRTSGRALEQYF. The CDR3 bases are TGTGCCAGCAGGACTAGCGGGAGGGCCCTAGAGCAGTACTTC.

This chain uses TRBV28 with TRBJ1-5, with 9 bases that match TRBD1. Germline values: CDR1 MDHEN, CDR2 SYDVKM. The CDR3 consists of 15 residues. V dropped 5 bases and J dropped 4; count of bases not matched to a gene: 6. Here the CDR3 reads CASSPGTGSNQPQHF. In DNA, the CDR3 is TGTGCCAGCAGTCCCGGGACAGGGTCTAATCAGCCCCAGCATTTT. Variable domain in full (rest from reference TRBV28 and TRBJ1-5): DVKVTQSSRYLVKRTGEKVFLECVQDMDHENMFWYRQDPGLGLRLIYFSYDVKMKEKGDIPEGYSVSREKKERFSLILESASTNQTSMYLCASSPGTGSNQPQHFGDGTRLSIL.

The J gene is TRBJ2-6, the V gene TRBV5-1; TRBD1 matches 7 bases. CDR1 is SGHRS and CDR2 is YFSETQ in the germline V gene. V shed 5 bases and J 0 bases; nucleotides not matched to a gene: 11. The CDR3 length is 18 residues. The CDR3 DNA sequence: TGCGCCAGCAGTGATTTCGGCAGGGGGTTCTCTGGGGCCAACGTCCTGACTTTC. Translated: CASSDFGRGFSGANVLTF.

The chain has TRBV10-3 and TRBJ2-7, with 10 bases lining up with TRBD2. The trim removed 6 bases at V and 0 bases at J, leaving 8 bases unmatched. The CDR3 loop spans 16 amino acids. CDR1 and CDR2 from the germline V gene are ENHRY and SYGVKD. The CDR3 region is CAIRNRTSGNSYEQYF. CDR3 bases: TGTGCCATCAGGAATCGGACTAGCGGAAACTCCTACGAGCAGTACTTC.

The V and J genes are TRBV20-1 and TRBJ2-1; possible D gene TRBD1, 5 bases. The germline V gene encodes CDR1 DFQATT and CDR2 SNEGSKA (reference sequence). Trimming took 5 bases from V and 7 from J, leaving 18 bases between them. The CDR3 loop spans 14 amino acids. The CDR3 loop is CSAVRAGFGNEQFF. The CDR3 DNA sequence: TGCAGTGCTGTCCGGGCAGGGTTCGGGAATGAGCAGTTCTTC.

This clonotype was observed a few times. V usage is TRBV7-2 and J usage is TRBJ2-1; weak D call: TRBD2 (6 bases). Germline CDR1 is SGHTA and CDR2 is FQGNSA. V dropped 0 bases and J dropped 2 bases, with 11 bases sitting between them. This CDR3 region has 16 residues. The CDR3 loop reads CASSLAVRGPYNEQFF. In nucleotides, the CDR3 is TGTGCCAGCAGCTTAGCGGTGCGGGGACCCTACAATGAGCAGTTCTTC.

This chain uses TRBV6-1 with TRBJ1-2; D call uncertain. Germline assignment: CDR1 MNHNS and CDR2 SASEGT. The CDR3 spans 16 residues. Trimming removed 4 bases from V and 4 bases from J, with 19 bases in between. The CDR3 protein is CASSAPTSPFFYGYTF. The CDR3, as DNA: TGTGCCAGCAGTGCTCCGACATCTCCCTTCTTCTATGGCTACACCTTC.

This clonotype was seen a few times. The chain is built from TRBV7-2 and TRBJ1-5; TRBD1 agrees at 10 bases. The CDR3 totals 15 residues. Losses at the gene ends were 2 bases for V and 7 bases for J; bases not matched to a gene: 5. CDR1 SGHTA and CDR2 FQGNSA come from the germline V gene. Written as DNA, the CDR3 is TGTGCCAGCAGCTTAATGGACAGGGGGGAACAGCCCCAGCATTTT. This encodes CASSLMDRGEQPQHF.

The J gene is TRBJ2-1, the V gene TRBV12-3 or TRBV12-4; D uncertain. This CDR3 has 12 amino acids. V was pared by 1 base and J by 10 bases, with 8 bases between. CDR3 region: CASSLDRLEQFF. The CDR3 DNA reads TGTGCCAGCAGTTTAGACCGTCTGGAGCAGTTCTTC.

J is TRBJ1-1 and V is TRBV12-3 or TRBV12-4, with D tentatively TRBD1 (5 bases). This CDR3 contains 15 residues. V was cut by 1 base and J by 1 base, with 10 bases left in between. The CDR3 loop reads CASSLGTQGNTEAFF. Here the CDR3 DNA reads TGTGCCAGCAGTTTAGGTACTCAGGGGAACACTGAAGCTTTCTTT.

A single count supports this clonotype. V is TRBV9 and J is TRBJ2-5; 12 nucleotides match TRBD2. The CDR3 sequence is 18 residues long. Germline loops: CDR1 SGDLS, CDR2 YYNGEE. The V gene end was trimmed by 4 bases and the J gene end by 2 bases; junction bases not matched to a gene: 12. The CDR3 reads CASSRTSGALPPQETQYF. The DNA for the CDR3 is TGTGCCAGCAGCCGGACTAGCGGGGCCCTGCCCCCACAAGAGACCCAGTACTTC. The whole variable domain, filled in from reference TRBV9 and TRBJ2-5, reads DSGVTQTPKHLITATGQRVTLRCSPRSGDLSVYWYQQSLDQGLQFLIQYYNGEERAKGNILERFSAQQFPDLHSELNLSSLELGDSALYFCASSRTSGALPPQETQYFGPGTRLLVL.

This clonotype was picked up a small number of times. The V and J genes are TRBV12-3 or TRBV12-4 and TRBJ2-1; 14 bases map to TRBD2. CDR3 size: 15 residues. V dropped 6 bases and J dropped 7; count of bases not matched to a gene: 5. The DNA for the CDR3 is TGTGCCAGCAGCAACGGACTAGCGGGGGGTAATGAGCAGTTCTTC. Translating it yields CASSNGLAGGNEQFF.

This chain connects TRBV30 to TRBJ2-1; D is possibly TRBD2 (5 bases). Germline CDR1 reads GTSNPN; CDR2 reads SVGIG (reference sequence). The CDR3 is made up of 13 amino acids. V lost 0 bases to trimming and J lost 13 bases, with 16 bases between them. This CDR3 reads CAWSVNPRLRQFF. CDR3 coding DNA: TGTGCCTGGAGTGTAAATCCCAGACTACGACAGTTCTTC.

This clonotype was recorded only once. The V gene is TRBV20-1, the J gene TRBJ2-1; TRBD1 matches 8 bases. The CDR3 length is 14 residues. J gave up 13 bases and V 5 bases, and 16 bases lay outside the gene matches. Germline CDR1 reads DFQATT; CDR2 reads SNEGSKA (reference sequence). The CDR3 is CSALDASSGQDQFF. The CDR3 DNA is TGCAGTGCTCTCGACGCGAGCTCGGGACAGGACCAGTTCTTC.

The chain links TRBV18 to TRBJ2-5, with D unresolved. CDR1 is KGHSH, CDR2 LQKENI, per germline. This CDR3 is built from 13 residues. V gave up 1 base and J gave up 3 bases, with 6 bases separating them. The DNA for the CDR3 is TGTGCCAGCTCACCACGACCCAAAGAGACCCAGTACTTC. This translates into CASSPRPKETQYF. The whole variable domain, remainder taken from reference TRBV18 and TRBJ2-5, is NAGVMQNPRHLVRRRGQEARLRCSPMKGHSHVYWYRQLPEEGLKFMVYLQKENIIDESGMPKERFSAEFPKEGPSILRIQQVVRGDSAAYFCASSPRPKETQYFGPGTRLLVL.

This clonotype occurred a few times. The J gene is TRBJ2-4, the V gene TRBV4-1, with D hard to call. TRBJ2-7 matches the DNA end more closely, so the J call is doubtful. Per the germline V gene, CDR1 is MGHRA and CDR2 is YSYEKL. The CDR3 has 12 amino acids. CDR3 protein: CASSPVLGEQYF. CDR3 in DNA: TGCGCCAGCAGCCCAGTTCTGGGCGAGCAGTACTTC.

A few counts support this clonotype. The rearrangement joins TRBV24-1 to TRBJ2-3; 8 bases map to TRBD1. V gave up 4 bases and J gave up 3 bases; unmatched junction bases: 8. This CDR3 is built from 16 residues. CDR1 KGHDR and CDR2 SFDVKD come from the germline V gene. For the CDR3, the DNA is TGTGCCACCAGTGACCGACAGGGGTGGTGGACAGATACGCAGTATTTT. This codes for CATSDRQGWWTDTQYF.

V and J are TRBV4-1 and TRBJ2-7; the match to TRBD2 covers 13 bases. This CDR3 region has 23 residues. The trim removed 4 bases at V and 3 bases at J, leaving 27 bases unmatched. CDR1 and CDR2 (germline): MGHRA, YSYEKL. This CDR3 is CASSLERLRTSGSSHRGFYEQYF. The CDR3 nucleotides are TGCGCCAGCAGCCTCGAGAGACTAAGGACTAGCGGGAGCTCTCATCGAGGTTTCTACGAGCAGTACTTC.

This clonotype was counted once. This sequence joins TRBV7-9 and TRBJ1-6; perhaps TRBD1 as D (6 bases). V shed 5 bases and J shed 4 bases, with 18 bases lying between them. The V gene's germline CDR1 is SEHNR and CDR2 FQNEAQ (reference sequence). The CDR3 consists of 17 residues. CDR3 DNA sequence: TGTGCCAGCAGCCCCCCTTGGGACAAGATGTATAATTCACCCCTCCACTTT. It yields the protein CASSPPWDKMYNSPLHF.

The V and J genes are TRBV6-5 and TRBJ2-1; 8 nucleotides align to TRBD2. After removal of 6 bases from V and 2 bases from J, the junction contained 9 bases not matched to a gene. The CDR3 is made up of 16 amino acids. CDR1 MNHEY and CDR2 SVGAGI come from the germline V gene. The CDR3 loop reads CASRAQAGGTYNEQFF. CDR3 bases: TGTGCCAGCAGAGCCCAGGCGGGGGGTACCTACAATGAGCAGTTCTTC.

The V call is TRBV18, the J call TRBJ2-4; D ambiguous. The better agreement between TRBJ2-5 and the DNA end casts doubt on the J call. The CDR3 consists of 14 residues. Germline V gives CDR1 KGHSH, CDR2 LQKENI. CDR3 region: CASSPLGTPETQYF. The CDR3 coding sequence is TGTGCCAGCTCACCCCTAGGTACCCCGGAGACCCAGTACTTC.

CDR3 sequence reads: CASSQRGLAPWEQYF. For the CDR3, the DNA is TGTGCCAGCAGCCAAAGGGGACTAGCTCCCTGGGAGCAGTACTTC. The rearrangement links TRBV14 to TRBJ2-7, with 9 bases matching TRBD2. CDR3 length: 15 amino acids. CDR1 and CDR2 from the germline V gene are SGHDN and FVKESK. The V and J ends lost 2 bases and 7 bases, in that order; junction bases with no gene match: 9. Filled out from reference TRBV14 and TRBJ2-7, the complete variable domain reads EAGVTQFPSHSVIEKGQTVTLRCDPISGHDNLYWYRRVMGKEIKFLLHFVKESKQDESGMPNNRFLAERTGGTYSTLKVQPAELEDSGVYFCASSQRGLAPWEQYFGPGTRLTVT.

The gene calls are TRBV11-2 and TRBJ2-2, with 10 bases that match TRBD2. The V gene's germline CDR1 is SGHAT and CDR2 FQNNGV. V lost 4 bases, J lost 4 bases, and 30 bases stayed unmatched. The CDR3 sequence is 24 residues long. The CDR3 sequence: CASSSVYWRIQREGHGILTGELFF. The CDR3 bases are TGTGCCAGCAGCTCTGTCTATTGGCGTATCCAGCGGGAGGGCCACGGGATTCTCACCGGGGAGCTGTTTTTT.

This clonotype was detected a few times. V usage is TRBV7-9 and J usage is TRBJ2-5; D remains ambiguous. Trimming cost V 4 bases and J 2 bases, with 17 bases left between them. Germline values: CDR1 SEHNR, CDR2 FQNEAQ (reference sequence). This CDR3 region has 16 residues. This CDR3 reads CASSYPVPIGQETQYF. Written as DNA, the CDR3 is TGTGCCAGCAGCTACCCTGTGCCAATAGGACAAGAGACCCAGTACTTC.